This T cell receptor (beta chain) derives from a study of T cells after yellow fever vaccination (dated by TCRdb to the late 2010s). As for the study more broadly: The SMART-Seq v4 Ultra Low Input RNA kit was used to prepare libraries from fractions with low cell numbers. Blood was collected at multiple timepoints before and after primary and secondary immunization, and bulk PBMC replicates and cell subsets were isolated. To follow T-cell clones before and after both primary and booster YFV17D yellow fever vaccination, bulk TCR alpha and beta repertoires underwent longitudinal sequencing. The cohort comprised two healthy male donors, one aged 18 to 30 and one aged 30 to 40 years. Results and caveats for the whole study, not just this receptor: The secondary T-cell response was found to be weaker but faster than the primary response, with a peak reached on day 5 rather than on day 15. FACS-sorted repertoires could contain abundant contaminating clonotypes from the bulk population, so computational filtering was required. Most clones expanded after primary vaccination were re-detected after the booster (around 96% of CD4 and 88% of CD8), suggesting broad memory maintenance. Because the study included only two donors, the extent to which the findings can be generalized is limited. A small share of clonotypes was detected in both CD4 and CD8 compartments, with the overlap likely arising from convergent recombination.

In light of the paper, this sample's treatment or condition label describes: live attenuated yellow fever vaccine strain. At each blood-draw timepoint, two biological replicates of bulk PBMCs were collected. A standard Ficoll-Paque protocol was used to isolate PBMCs from peripheral blood. RNA was extracted with TriZol from bulk PBMCs, CD4 and CD8 fractions, and dextramer-positive and dextramer-negative fractions. Between the V and J ends, shortened by 5 bases and 4 bases respectively, the junction contains 12 bases. The CDR3 goes from the cysteine to the phenylalanine over 14 residues. The only DNA kept is the CDR3, 42 bases in frame from the first base. The germline V gene encodes CDR1 MNHEY and CDR2 SMNVEV (reference sequence). Synthesis of TCR cDNA relied on 5'RACE template switching, a step that introduced a universal primer site along with unique molecular identifiers. cDNA synthesis was primed from both the TCR alpha and TCR beta constant segments. Two PCR steps were used to amplify libraries, with sample barcodes and sequencing adapters being added in the second step. Libraries were sequenced on Illumina HiSeq 2500 (2x100 bp) or NovaSeq (2x150 bp). The authors processed their data as follows. MIGEC handled demultiplexing of reads and collapsing into UMI consensus sequences, while MiXCR performed V(D)J alignment. Vaccine-responding clonotypes were defined with edgeR using replicate PBMC samples, requiring FDR below 0.01 and a log2 fold change above 5 up to day 15. Each bulk clonotype was labeled CD4 or CD8 based on which sequenced repertoire, CD4 or CD8, contained the clonotype at higher abundance. TCRdb redid the processing of the public reads, applying fastp at Q25 and MiXCR, and retained in-frame beta chains. Rows matching on CDR3 protein sequence are summarized as one entry with the most common DNA and genes. The V and J calls were not made by the authors but by TCRdb's processing. The sample includes 500,000 to 650,000 distinct CDR3 sequences, with 10% to 15% observed a single time. Of the sample, about 15% is held by the ten largest clones.

Points on this clonotype: Its antigen is still unknown. No quality values exist for individual bases; no much larger clone is one base distant.

Sequences were derived from PBMCs, sampled on the day of the yellow fever booster vaccination. The chain is assembled from TRBV27 and TRBJ2-1; a tentative D call is TRBD2 (6 bases match). The source of this sequence is a man younger than 45 who received the YFV17D yellow fever vaccine. The CDR3 loop reads CASSPGLYYNEQFF. In nucleotide form, the sequence is TGTGCCAGCAGTCCGGGACTCTATTACAATGAGCAGTTCTTC.